Listed here is a single T cell receptor (beta chain). Its antigen remains unidentified. Via MiXCR, TCRdb re-called the reads, giving one row per CDR3 protein. Of approximately 400,000 distinct CDR3 sequences in the sample, about a third were seen once. This sample is drawn from a study of T cell repertoires in cytomegalovirus infection. For the study at large: Public TCR beta signatures marked donors with CMV infection and the matching HLA.

The study's findings and limits: Based on cumulative public TCR beta family frequency, carriers of CMV plus the relevant HLA were identified.

The length of the CDR3 is 20 residues. Deletions cut 5 bases from V and 2 bases from J, with 28 bases between. Germline V CDR1 and CDR2: SGHTA, FQGNSA. Sequenced sample: PBMCs. This chain joins TRBV7-2 and TRBJ2-4, with unresolved D. This TCR came from a human donor in good health (CMV status not recorded). Some clones in this sample may be carry-over from other donors' samples. CDR3 DNA: TGTGCCAGCAGCCCACGGCTGGTAGCCTGGGTGCCGGTAACCAAAAACATTCAGTACTTC. The encoded protein is CASSPRLVAWVPVTKNIQYF.